The T cell receptor beta chain under discussion was sequenced for a study of blood T cell repertoires in COVID-19. Across the study: T cells, B-cell-depleted T cells, or PBMCs provided the cDNA or gDNA that served as material.

With respect to this clone: Mismatch with germline at one junction end may stem from a read error.

Data came from immunoSEQ multiplex PCR; TCRdb stores just in-frame clones and leaves some out. This table has about 230,000 clones, approximately 87% appearing once. The TCR comes from a woman aged 70-85 years with active or convalescent COVID-19. Sequencing used peripheral blood.

The CDR3 region has the DNA TGCGCCAGCAGCTTTGGGACAGGGGGAAATGGAAACATCATATATTTT. Protein sequence: CASSFGTGGNGNIIYF. This sequence joins TRBV5-1 and TRBJ1-3; 11 bases map to TRBD1. The CDR3 runs 16 residues. Germline values: CDR1 SGHRS, CDR2 YFSETQ. Combining the CDR3 with reference TRBV5-1 and TRBJ1-3 gives the whole variable domain KAGVTQTPRYLIKTRGQQVTLSCSPISGHRSVSWYQQTPGQGLQFLFEYFSETQRNKGNFPGRFSGRQFSNSRSEMNVSTLELGDSALYLCASSFGTGGNGNIIYFGEGSWLTVV.